This T cell receptor (beta chain) appears in the sequencing data of a study of a mutant IDH1 vaccine in newly diagnosed glioma. Study information: The study started vaccination 4-6 weeks after radiotherapy alone, or with temozolomide cycles. Of treated patients, approximately 62% were men and about 38% women, averaging about 40 years.

Regarding this clone: Its antigen remains unknown.

Time point in this sample: week 23, last vaccination. Every single dose of the vaccine, 300 ug of mutant IDH1 20-mer peptide, came with topical imiquimod. Sequencing was performed with immunoSEQ multiplex PCR; in TCRdb, only in-frame clones are kept and a portion is missing. The sample contains 77,000 or so clones, 85% to 90% of which appear only once. The clonotype comes from a woman in her 50s with glioma. Material: PBMCs, obtained from a glioma patient whose treatment included an IDH1 peptide vaccine.

CDR3 residues: CASSYGRQPQETQYF. In nucleotides, the CDR3 is TGTGCCAGCAGTTACGGGAGGCAACCTCAAGAGACCCAGTACTTC. The chain links TRBV6-5 to TRBJ2-5, with D possibly TRBD2 on 6 matching bases. The CDR3 extends over 15 amino acids. The germline V and J ends were trimmed by 2 bases and 2 bases, with 12 bases remaining between them. CDR1 and CDR2 from the germline V gene are MNHEY and SVGAGI.